Listed below are T cell receptor beta chains from one sample, sequenced in a study of early T cells in non-severe SARS-CoV-2 infection. TCRdb analysed the 5' RACE reads with MiXCR anew, one entry per CDR3 protein. Counted here are tens of thousands of distinct CDR3 sequences, around 15% occurring once; the ten biggest clones make up approximately 10%. Sequencing was done on a sample of whole blood. The receptors were gathered from an adult who was a healthcare worker with PCR-confirmed SARS-CoV-2 infection or an uninfected control (not recorded which). Each CDR3 is given with its conserved first and last residue. The order of the fields is D gene, clone size, J gene, V gene, CDR3 DNA, CDR3 protein. The D gene is left open where the match is weak. A clone size is listed for some rows: how often the clone was seen (once, few, many), or a class if it is expanded.

NA	NA	TRBJ2-7	TRBV6-2/TRBV6-3	TGTGCCAGCAGCCACGACCCACCGAGGGCCTACGAGCAGTACTTC	CASSHDPPRAYEQYF
NA	many	TRBJ1-2	TRBV7-3	TGTGCCAGCAGCAAAGGGCCAGGGGATGCCTATGGCTACACCTTC	CASSKGPGDAYGYTF
NA	few	TRBJ2-3	TRBV29-1	TGCAGCGTTGAGAGTAGCGGATACACAGATACGCAGTATTTT	CSVESSGYTDTQYF
NA	few	TRBJ1-2	TRBV7-3	TGTGCCAGCAGCTTACAAAGGGGATATGGCTACACCTTC	CASSLQRGYGYTF
NA	few	TRBJ1-5	TRBV10-2	TGCGCCAGCGCAACCGGGGATCAGCCCCAGCATTTT	CASATGDQPQHF
TRBD2	many	TRBJ2-7	TRBV20-1	TGCAGTGCAACTAGCGGGGGGGCCGGGTCCTACGAGCAGTACTTC	CSATSGGAGSYEQYF
NA	many	TRBJ2-3	TRBV4-1	TGCGCCAGCAGCCAAGATGACAGGCTTTCTAGCACAGATACGCAGTATTTT	CASSQDDRLSSTDTQYF
NA	NA	TRBJ2-3	TRBV29-1	TGCAGCGCCCTGGGACGGGCCAACACAGATACGCAGTATTTT	CSALGRANTDTQYF
NA	few	TRBJ2-2	TRBV20-1	TGCAGTGCTAGAGAGGGGCGGAGCCACACCGGGGAGCTGTTTTTT	CSAREGRSHTGELFF
TRBD2	NA	TRBJ2-1	TRBV14	TGTGCCAGCAGCCAAGATCCCCGACTAGCGGGGTCGGTACTGGTCTACAATGAGCAGTTCTTC	CASSQDPRLAGSVLVYNEQFF
TRBD2	NA	TRBJ2-1	TRBV7-2	TGTGCCAGCAGCTTTTCATTCTCCGGGACTAGGGTATCTGGTGAGCAGTTCTTC	CASSFSFSGTRVSGEQFF
TRBD1	many	TRBJ2-1	TRBV7-3	TGTGCCAGCAGCTTCCAGGGGGCCGGGACTGAGCAGTTCTTC	CASSFQGAGTEQFF
TRBD1	NA	TRBJ1-5	TRBV4-2	TGTGCCAGCAGCAAAGACAGGGGGAACAATCAGCCCCAGCATTTT	CASSKDRGNNQPQHF
NA	NA	TRBJ2-1	TRBV20-1	TGCAGTGCTATGCTGACACCGAGCGGCTACAATGAGCAGTTCTTC	CSAMLTPSGYNEQFF
TRBD1	many	TRBJ1-2	TRBV7-9	TGTGCCAGCAGCTTAGGAGAGACAGGGGCGTCTAACTATGGCTACACCTTC	CASSLGETGASNYGYTF
NA	few	TRBJ1-1	TRBV3-1	TGTGCCAGCAGCCCCACACTGGGGGGGAACACTGAAGCTTTCTTT	CASSPTLGGNTEAFF
NA	few	TRBJ1-3	TRBV6-5	TGTGCCAGCAGTGAACCCGATCAAGGCACCATATATTTT	CASSEPDQGTIYF
NA	many	TRBJ1-1	TRBV27	TGTGCCAGCAGTTTCCTCCCCGGGGGCCGAGCTTTCTTT	CASSFLPGGRAFF
NA	many	TRBJ2-7	TRBV7-6	TGTGCCAGCAGCTTAGGGGCAGTCTACGAGCAGTACTTC	CASSLGAVYEQYF
NA	NA	TRBJ2-5	TRBV9	TGTGCCAGCAGCGCCCACATTAGCGGCCAAGAGACCCAGTACTTC	CASSAHISGQETQYF